What follows is one T cell receptor beta chain and its context. Its target is not known. One junction end disagrees with the germline gene, perhaps due to a read error. Researchers ran the PCR with 60 Vbeta and 13 Jbeta primers. Assay: immunoSEQ multiplex PCR; the TCRdb copy retains only in-frame clones and omits some. The table has a few hundred thousand clones, about 93% seen once; the top ten hold about 1.8%. This sample was included in a study of cytomegalovirus exposure and HLA in healthy donors. Points from the study as a whole: Through in vitro validation, three CMV-associated chains were shown to be specific for CMV antigens.

The source is a girl aged 2 to 9 in good health and CMV-seronegative. The material sequenced was PBMCs.

Here the CDR3 reads CSSSLDVPGTMNTEAFF. The CDR3 DNA reads as TGTTCCAGCAGCTTAGACGTGCCAGGAACGATGAACACTGAAGCTTTCTTT. The rearrangement links TRBV7-9 to TRBJ1-1; D uncertain. The CDR3 consists of 17 residues. Germline V gene sequence: CDR1 SEHNR, CDR2 FQNEAQ (reference sequence).